The 2 T cell receptor beta chains below come from one sample, sequenced in a study of T cells in tumors after PD-1 blockade. Data came from immunoSEQ multiplex PCR; TCRdb stores just in-frame clones and leaves some out. The sample has around 13,000 clones; 63% are singletons. Sequenced here: tumor tissue, sampled before anti-PD-1 treatment. Receptors were obtained from a human donor with cutaneous squamous cell carcinoma.

The rearrangement links TRBV7-2 to TRBJ2-7; D is uncertain. Deletions cut 5 bases from V and 5 bases from J, with 13 bases between. Germline V gene sequence: CDR1 SGHTA, CDR2 FQGNSA. This CDR3 has 13 amino acids. The DNA for the CDR3 is TGTGCCAGCAGCGACGGCTGGCTGAACGAGCAGTACTTC. Its protein product is CASSDGWLNEQYF.

In its sample, this clone was seen once. The CDR3 here is CASSLRGGLNTGELFF. CDR3 nucleotides: TGTGCCAGCAGCTTACGCGGTGGGCTGAACACCGGGGAGCTGTTTTTT. V is TRBV7-2 and J is TRBJ2-2; D gene ambiguous. The CDR3 is 16 amino acids. In germline, CDR1 is SGHTA, CDR2 FQGNSA. V was shortened by 2 bases and J by 1 base, with 11 bases between the two germline ends.